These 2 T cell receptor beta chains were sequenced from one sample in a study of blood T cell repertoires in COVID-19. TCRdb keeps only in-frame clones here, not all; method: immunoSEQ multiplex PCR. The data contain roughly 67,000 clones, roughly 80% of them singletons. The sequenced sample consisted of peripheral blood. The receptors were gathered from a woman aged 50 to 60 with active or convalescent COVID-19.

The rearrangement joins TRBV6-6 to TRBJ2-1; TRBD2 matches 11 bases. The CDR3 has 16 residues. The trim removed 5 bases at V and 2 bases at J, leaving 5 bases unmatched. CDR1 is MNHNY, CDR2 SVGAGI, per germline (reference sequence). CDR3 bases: TGTGCCAGCAGTATGCCTAGCGGGAGGACCTACAATGAGCAGTTCTTC. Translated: CASSMPSGRTYNEQFF.

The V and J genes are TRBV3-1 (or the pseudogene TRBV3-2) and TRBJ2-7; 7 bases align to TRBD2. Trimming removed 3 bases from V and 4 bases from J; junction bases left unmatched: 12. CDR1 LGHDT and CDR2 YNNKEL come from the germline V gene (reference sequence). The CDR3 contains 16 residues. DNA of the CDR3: TGTGCCAGCAGCCAGGGGCGGCGGGAGCCTTTTTACGAGCAGTACTTC. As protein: CASSQGRREPFYEQYF.